This entry lists 9 T cell receptor beta chains sequenced from one sample in a study of blood T cell repertoires in COVID-19. The method was immunoSEQ multiplex PCR; TCRdb's version includes in-frame clones alone and lacks a portion of them. Among approximately 160,000 clones listed, roughly 90% were seen once. What was sequenced was peripheral blood. The receptors stem from a man in his fifties with acute or convalescent COVID-19.

The chain links TRBV19 to TRBJ1-5, with D possibly TRBD1 on 6 matching bases. V lost 5 bases, J lost 6 bases, and 17 bases lay in between. The CDR3 consists of 15 residues. Looked up from germline, CDR1 is LNHDA and CDR2 is SQIVND (reference sequence). The CDR3 DNA reads TGTGCCAGTAGTGTCGGACAGAAGGCAAGTCAGCCCCAGCATTTT. The encoded protein is CASSVGQKASQPQHF.

The V gene is TRBV5-1, the J gene TRBJ2-1, with D uncertain. Germline V gene sequence: CDR1 SGHRS, CDR2 YFSETQ. V lost 0 bases, J lost 8 bases, and 6 bases lay in between. CDR3 length: 12 residues. In DNA form, the CDR3 reads TGCGCCAGCAGCTTGGAATACTATGAGCAGTTCTTC. It codes for CASSLEYYEQFF.

The V and J genes are TRBV4-2 and TRBJ1-5; 10 bases line up with TRBD1. The J segment lost 4 bases and the V segment lost 1 base, leaving 4 bases of the junction unmatched. Germline lookup yields CDR1 LGHNA and CDR2 YNFKEQ. The CDR3 contains 16 residues. DNA for the CDR3: TGTGCCAGCAGCCAAGTGGGGACAGGGGTAAATCAGCCCCAGCATTTT. This encodes CASSQVGTGVNQPQHF.

This chain uses TRBV24-1 with TRBJ2-3; possible D gene TRBD1, 6 bases. V lost 4 bases and J lost 1, with 8 bases in between. The CDR3 sequence is 14 residues long. Germline V gene lookup returns CDR1 KGHDR and CDR2 SFDVKD. CDR3 DNA: TGTGCCACCAGTGACCCAGGGGGCACAGATACGCAGTATTTT. Translating it yields CATSDPGGTDTQYF.

The CDR3 DNA sequence: TGTGCCAGTAGTTTGGCGGAAGTTAACACTGAAGCTTTCTTT. Translation gives CASSLAEVNTEAFF. The chain joins TRBV19 to TRBJ1-1, with D uncertain. V was pared by 5 bases and J by 2 bases, with 12 bases between. This CDR3 contains 14 residues. The V gene's germline CDR1 is LNHDA and CDR2 SQIVND (reference sequence).

V is TRBV3-1 (or the pseudogene TRBV3-2) and J is TRBJ1-1, with D tentatively TRBD1 (6 bases). Germline loops: CDR1 LGHDT, CDR2 YNNKEL (reference sequence). V lost 6 bases and J 1 base, leaving 12 bases between the germline ends. The length of the CDR3 is 14 residues. The CDR3 coding sequence is TGTGCCAGCAGTTTCCGAGGGGGGAACACTGAAGCTTTCTTT. It is translated as CASSFRGGNTEAFF.

The chain combines TRBV21-1 with TRBJ1-1; TRBD1 reflects the table's D call only, with no check against the DNA. TRBV21-1 is assigned pseudogene status. The CDR3 consists of 16 residues. CDR3 coding DNA: TGTGCCAGCAGCAAAGCGATTCCGGGACAGGGGTTATCGGCTTTCTTT. Translation: CASSKAIPGQGLSAFF.

This chain connects TRBV27 to TRBJ1-2; D gene unclear. Germline V gene sequence: CDR1 MNHEY, CDR2 SMNVEV (reference sequence). The CDR3 runs to 14 residues. With 6 bases removed from V and 3 bases from J, the gap between germline ends came to 14 bases. The DNA for the CDR3 is TGTGCCAGCAGCCGGACTCCTAGGGACTATGGCTACACCTTC. It specifies CASSRTPRDYGYTF.

This rearrangement joins TRBV5-4 to TRBJ1-3; no clear D. The CDR3 is 14 residues long. From germline, CDR1 is SGHNT and CDR2 YYREEE (reference sequence). Trimming pared 4 bases from V and 0 bases from J, leaving 8 bases between. The DNA for the CDR3 is TGTGCCAGCAGCCTCCGGGACTCTGGAAACACCATATATTTT. Translated: CASSLRDSGNTIYF. Full variable domain (rest looked up from reference TRBV5-4 and TRBJ1-3): ETGVTQSPTHLIKTRGQQVTLRCSSQSGHNTVSWYQQALGQGPQFIFQYYREEENGRGNFPPRFSGLQFPNYSSELNVNALELDDSALYLCASSLRDSGNTIYFGEGSWLTVV.